This TCR beta chain was sequenced for a study of patients and donors after allogeneic stem cell transplantation (dated by TCRdb to the early 2020s). With regard to this clonotype: Its cognate antigen has yet to be identified. Base qualities are not at hand, and no much larger clone is one base apart.

Library preparation was by RT-PCR. Sequencing instrument: NextSeq 550. TCRdb passed the public sequencing reads through fastp at Q25 and MiXCR, retaining productive beta sequences. Identical CDR3 protein sequences are pooled into one entry, listed with their most common genes and DNA. The sample yields about 90,000 distinct CDR3 sequences; roughly 43% were counted once. The ten largest clones take up approximately 66% of the sample. Trimming accounts for 9 bases at V and 5 bases at J, while the number of junction bases matched to no gene is 11. Looking up the germline V gene (reference sequence) yields CDR1 SEHNR and CDR2 FQNEAQ. The CDR3 covers 14 residues, taking in both the cysteine and the phenylalanine. The entry retains the CDR3 DNA only, 42 bases that are in frame from base 1.

This sequence originates from a human donor who was either an allogeneic HSCT recipient or a stem cell or donor lymphocyte infusion donor (not recorded which). It is not recorded whose cells these are; they may come from a transplant donor. The V gene is TRBV7-9 and the J gene is TRBJ1-1, with 8 bases matching TRBD1. Sequencing was done on a sample of blood, either unsorted or a sorted T cell fraction (not recorded which). The CDR3 protein: CASKSRGRETEAFF. The DNA sequence reads TGTGCCAGTAAATCCAGGGGGCGAGAAACTGAAGCTTTCTTT.